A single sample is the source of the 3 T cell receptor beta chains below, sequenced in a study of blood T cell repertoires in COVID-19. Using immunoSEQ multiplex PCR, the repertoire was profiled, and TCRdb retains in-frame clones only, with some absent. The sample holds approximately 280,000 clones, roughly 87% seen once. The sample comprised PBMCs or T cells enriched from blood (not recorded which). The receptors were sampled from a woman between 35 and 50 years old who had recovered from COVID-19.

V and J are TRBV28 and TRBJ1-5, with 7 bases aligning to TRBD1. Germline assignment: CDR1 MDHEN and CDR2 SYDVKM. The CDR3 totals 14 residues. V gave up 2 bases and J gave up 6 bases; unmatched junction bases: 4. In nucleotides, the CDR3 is TGTGCCAGCAGTTTAGCGACAGGGATTCAGCCCCAGCATTTT. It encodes CASSLATGIQPQHF.

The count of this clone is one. In nucleotides, the CDR3 is TGTGCCAGCTCACCGGGACTAGTGGGGTCCTACAATGAGCAGTTCTTC. This encodes CASSPGLVGSYNEQFF. This sequence joins TRBV18 and TRBJ2-1; 8 bases align to TRBD2. V dropped 3 bases and J dropped 1; count of bases not matched to a gene: 5. The CDR3 extends over 16 amino acids. In germline, CDR1 is KGHSH, CDR2 LQKENI.

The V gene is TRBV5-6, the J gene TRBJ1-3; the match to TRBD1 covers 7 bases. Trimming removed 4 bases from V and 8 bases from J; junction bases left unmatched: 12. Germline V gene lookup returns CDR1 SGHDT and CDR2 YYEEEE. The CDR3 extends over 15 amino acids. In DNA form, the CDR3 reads TGTGCCAGCAGCCCGGGACAGCGGACTATGGACACCATATATTTT. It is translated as CASSPGQRTMDTIYF.